This T cell receptor (beta chain) was sequenced for a study of PD-1 blockade in classical Hodgkin lymphoma (TCRdb year 2020). Background on the whole study: Nivolumab dosing was 3 mg/kg intravenously every 2 weeks, continuing until either disease progression or unacceptable toxicity. The study used TCR beta sequencing and CyTOF to define a peripheral blood immune signature of response to PD-1 blockade in classical Hodgkin lymphoma.

Genomic DNA was extracted with the Qiagen DNeasy kit from unsorted PBMCs and from negatively selected CD4+ and CD8+ fractions. Using primers that anneal to V and J segments, immunoSEQ multiplex PCR amplified the TCR beta CDR3 regions. A synthetic immune receptor repertoire was used to minimize amplification bias, and any residual bias was removed computationally once sequencing was done. On the study's bioinformatics: Custom Python scripts were used to quantify repertoire diversity as the Shannon entropy index. Unsorted, CD4+ and CD8+ repertoires were examined separately, except in combined analyses, for which CD4+ and CD8+ sequences were merged in silico. A clone counted as expanded when the clone's frequency after treatment rose at least 2-fold relative to C1D1, and clones undetected at baseline were given a pseudocount of 0.5. Singleton clones were defined as clones with 0 or 1 copy at C1D1, and non-singleton clones were defined as clones with 2 or more copies. Clones expanded in unsorted samples were labelled as CD4+, CD8+ or unknown by matching protein sequences in sorted samples from the same patient. Diversity changes from C1D1 to C4D1 were tested in paired samples using Wilcoxon tests. TCRdb re-hosts the immuneACCESS table, in-frame sequences only. Its copies lack some clones; in the studies checked, an unresolved V gene accounts for under half of them, and the cause for the rest is not known. Clone size and the V and J calls come from that table; the DNA yielded D and trimming. The sample contains tens of thousands of clones, more than 70% of them found a single time. Roughly 12% of the sample comes from the top ten.

Counted from cysteine to phenylalanine, this CDR3 has 15 amino acids. Just CDR3 DNA is preserved here, 45 bases in frame from base 1. Trimming removed 2 bases from V and 4 bases from J; the gene matches leave 8 bases unexplained. Reading the germline V gene (reference sequence) gives CDR1 GTSNPN and CDR2 SVGIG. Per the publication, the time point label means: cycle 1 day 1 (C1D1), immediately before nivolumab initiation. Every trial patient had relapsed following autologous stem cell transplantation, and prior brentuximab vedotin exposure was what differed among cohorts A, B and C. The trial cohort was composed of about 54 patients with relapsed/refractory classical Hodgkin lymphoma, for whom complete response, partial response or progressive disease was recorded as best overall response. Single-agent nivolumab was administered to trial patients in the multi-cohort phase II CheckMate 205 trial. An independent review committee assessed best overall response using the 2007 International Working Group response criteria. Trial PBMCs were collected just before the start of nivolumab (C1D1) and during therapy at cycle 2 day 1 and cycle 4 day 1. Peripheral blood was collected in 8 mL Vacutainer Cell Preparation Tubes, from which PBMCs were isolated by centrifugation and then cryopreserved.

Overall study outcomes, separate from this receptor: Trial patients achieving complete response had baseline diversity similar to newly diagnosed patients, whereas partial responders and progressors had significantly lower diversity. The study covered only a single clinical trial cohort, and the causes of the repertoire differences, possibly disease activity or prior therapy, were still not defined. Baseline TCR diversity was reported as lower in newly diagnosed patients than in healthy donors, and lower still in relapsed/refractory patients. A significant rise by C4D1 was seen in CD4+ but not CD8+ TCR diversity (p=0.0027 vs p=0.16), with the rise being most apparent in complete responders (p=0.02). Lower diversity was seen in patients whose nivolumab began less than 1 year after ASCT, and these patients were left out of later analyses so that immune reconstitution would not confound the results.

On this clone: Which antigen it targets is not known. No quality values exist for individual bases; no much larger clone is one base distant.

This material consisted of peripheral blood mononuclear cells (PBMCs), taken at baseline. This sequence originates from a human donor with classical Hodgkin lymphoma. The chain is encoded by TRBV30 joined to TRBJ2-1; the central 7 bases match TRBD1. The CDR3 reads as follows: CAWSPGQKQYNEQFF. The DNA is as follows: TGTGCCTGGAGTCCGGGACAGAAACAATACAATGAGCAGTTCTTC.